These 4 T cell receptor beta chains were sequenced from one sample in a study of control samples from healthy donors and cancer patients (TCRdb year 2020). The library came from the immunoSEQ multiplex PCR assay. TCRdb stores this immuneACCESS table with in-frame sequences only. Part of the clones is absent; in the studies checked, under half of the shortfall reflects unresolved V genes, and no reason is known for the rest. Across this sample there are 20,000 to 30,000 clones, with approximately 85% seen only once. 6.5% to 8% of the sample is in the top ten clones. Sequencing was done on a sample of PBMCs. These receptors all come from a woman in her sixties with head and neck cancer.

This clone was seen once. The rearrangement uses TRBV19 and TRBJ1-5; 7 bases fit TRBD1. Germline CDR1 is LNHDA and CDR2 is SQIVND (reference sequence). Trimming removed 7 bases from V and 0 bases from J; junction bases left unmatched: 6. CDR3 length equals 15 residues. The CDR3: CASKGAGYSNQPQHF. In nucleotides, the CDR3 is TGTGCCAGTAAGGGGGCAGGATATAGCAATCAGCCCCAGCATTTT.

The chain carries TRBV5-1 and TRBJ1-3; D unclear. The length of the CDR3 is 14 residues. Per the germline V gene, CDR1 is SGHRS and CDR2 is YFSETQ. V lost 0 bases and J 0 bases, leaving 4 bases between the germline ends. CDR3 in DNA: TGCGCCAGCAGCTTGGGGTTCTCTGGAAACACCATATATTTT. This gives the protein CASSLGFSGNTIYF.

The chain links TRBV7-2 to TRBJ2-1; 9 bases map to TRBD2. J lost 0 bases, V lost 7 bases, and 1 base had no gene match. The length of the CDR3 is 14 residues. Germline loops: CDR1 SGHTA, CDR2 FQGNSA. CDR3 amino acids: CASTSGASYNEQFF. CDR3 in DNA: TGTGCCAGCACTAGCGGGGCCTCCTACAATGAGCAGTTCTTC. Full variable domain (missing parts from reference TRBV7-2 and TRBJ2-1): GAGVSQSPSNKVTEKGKDVELRCDPISGHTALYWYRQSLGQGLEFLIYFQGNSAPDKSGLPSDRFSAERTGGSVSTLTIQRTQQEDSAVYLCASTSGASYNEQFFGPGTRLTVL.

This clone was counted a few times. Other nucleotide sequences from this sample produce the same CDR3. The chain is built from TRBV6-5 and TRBJ2-1; D possibly corresponds to TRBD2 (6 bases). The V end lost 2 bases, the J end lost 0 bases, and 11 bases lay between the germline ends. Per the germline V gene, CDR1 is MNHEY and CDR2 is SVGAGI. The CDR3 covers 16 residues. For the CDR3, the DNA is TGTGCCAGCAGTTACGAACCGACTAGCTCCTACAATGAGCAGTTCTTC. Amino acid sequence: CASSYEPTSSYNEQFF.